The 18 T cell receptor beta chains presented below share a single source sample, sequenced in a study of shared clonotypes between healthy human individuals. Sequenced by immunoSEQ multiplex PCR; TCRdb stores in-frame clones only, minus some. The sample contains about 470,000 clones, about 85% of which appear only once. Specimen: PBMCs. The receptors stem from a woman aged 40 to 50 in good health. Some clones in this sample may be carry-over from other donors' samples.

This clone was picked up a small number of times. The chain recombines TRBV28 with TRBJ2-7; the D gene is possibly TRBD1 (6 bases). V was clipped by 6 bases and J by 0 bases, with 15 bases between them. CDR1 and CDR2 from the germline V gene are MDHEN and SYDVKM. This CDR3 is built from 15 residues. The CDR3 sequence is CASSLRDKASYEQYF. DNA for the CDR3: TGTGCCAGCAGCTTGAGGGACAAGGCCTCCTACGAGCAGTACTTC.

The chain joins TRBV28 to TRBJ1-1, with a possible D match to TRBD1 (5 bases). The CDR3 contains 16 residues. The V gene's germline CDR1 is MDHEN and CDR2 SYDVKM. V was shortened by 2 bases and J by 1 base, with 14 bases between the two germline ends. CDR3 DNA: TGTGCCAGCAGTTTAAGGCAGGGAGGAGGGAACACTGAAGCTTTCTTT. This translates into CASSLRQGGGNTEAFF.

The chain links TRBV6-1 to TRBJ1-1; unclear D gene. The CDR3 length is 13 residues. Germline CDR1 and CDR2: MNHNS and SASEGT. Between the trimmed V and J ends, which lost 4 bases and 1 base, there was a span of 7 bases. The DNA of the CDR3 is TGTGCCAGCAGTGGACTGAGGAACACTGAAGCTTTCTTT. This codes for CASSGLRNTEAFF.

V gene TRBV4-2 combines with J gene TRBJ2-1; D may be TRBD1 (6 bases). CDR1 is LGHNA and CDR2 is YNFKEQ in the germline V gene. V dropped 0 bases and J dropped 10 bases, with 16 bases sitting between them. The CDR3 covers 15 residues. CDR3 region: CASSQDWAETGEQFF. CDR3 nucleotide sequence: TGTGCCAGCAGCCAAGATTGGGCGGAGACAGGCGAGCAGTTCTTC.

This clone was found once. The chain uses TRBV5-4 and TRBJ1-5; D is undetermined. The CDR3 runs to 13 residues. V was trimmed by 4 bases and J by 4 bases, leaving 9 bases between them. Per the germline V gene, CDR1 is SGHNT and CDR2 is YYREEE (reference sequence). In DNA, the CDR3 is TGTGCCAGCAGCCGGGGAGCGAATCAGCCCCAGCATTTT. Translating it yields CASSRGANQPQHF.

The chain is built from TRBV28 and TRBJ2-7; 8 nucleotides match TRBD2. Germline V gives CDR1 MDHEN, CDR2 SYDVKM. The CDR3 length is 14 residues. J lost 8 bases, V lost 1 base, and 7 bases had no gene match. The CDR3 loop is CASSLSAGARQQYF. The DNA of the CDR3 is TGTGCCAGCAGTTTATCAGCGGGAGCCAGACAGCAGTACTTC.

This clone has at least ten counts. This CDR3 is CASSAGGGETQYF. CDR3 bases: TGTGCCAGCAGCGCCGGGGGTGGGGAGACCCAGTACTTC. This sequence joins TRBV11-2 and TRBJ2-5; a possible D gene is TRBD2 (6 bases). CDR1 and CDR2 from the germline V gene are SGHAT and FQNNGV. Trimming stripped 5 bases from V and 5 bases from J, with 12 bases between. The CDR3 is 13 amino acids.

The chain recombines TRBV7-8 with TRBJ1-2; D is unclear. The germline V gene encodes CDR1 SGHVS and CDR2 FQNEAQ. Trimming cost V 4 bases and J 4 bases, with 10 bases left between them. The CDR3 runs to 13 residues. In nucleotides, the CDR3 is TGTGCCAGCAGCTCATCAGCAGGCTATGGCTACACCTTC. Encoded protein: CASSSSAGYGYTF.

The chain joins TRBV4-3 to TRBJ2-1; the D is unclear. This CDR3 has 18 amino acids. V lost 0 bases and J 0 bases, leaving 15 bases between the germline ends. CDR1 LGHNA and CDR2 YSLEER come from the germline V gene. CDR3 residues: CASSQDRARVSSYNEQFF. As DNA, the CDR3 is TGCGCCAGCAGCCAAGATAGGGCTAGGGTGAGCTCCTACAATGAGCAGTTCTTC.

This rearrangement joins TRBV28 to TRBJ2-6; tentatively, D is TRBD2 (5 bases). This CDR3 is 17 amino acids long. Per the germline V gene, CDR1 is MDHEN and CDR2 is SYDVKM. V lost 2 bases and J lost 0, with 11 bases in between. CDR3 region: CASSLGSGLSGANVLTF. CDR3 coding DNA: TGTGCCAGCAGTTTAGGCAGCGGTCTCTCTGGGGCCAACGTCCTGACTTTC.

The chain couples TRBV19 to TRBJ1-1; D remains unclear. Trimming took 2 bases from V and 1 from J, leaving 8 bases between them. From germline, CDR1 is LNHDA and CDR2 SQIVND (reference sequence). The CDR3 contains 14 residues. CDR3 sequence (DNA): TGTGCCAGTAGTATAAGACACCAGAACACTGAAGCTTTCTTT. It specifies CASSIRHQNTEAFF.

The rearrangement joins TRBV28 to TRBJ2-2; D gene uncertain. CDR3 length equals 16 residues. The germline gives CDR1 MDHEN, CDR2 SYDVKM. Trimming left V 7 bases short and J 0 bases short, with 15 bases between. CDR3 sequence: CASTPGRAPNTGELFF. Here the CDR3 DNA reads TGTGCCAGCACCCCCGGCCGGGCACCGAACACCGGGGAGCTGTTTTTT.

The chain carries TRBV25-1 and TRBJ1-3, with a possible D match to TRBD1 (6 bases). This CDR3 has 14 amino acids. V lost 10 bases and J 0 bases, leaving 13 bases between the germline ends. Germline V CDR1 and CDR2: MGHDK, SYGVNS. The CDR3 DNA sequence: TGTGCCACCCGAGACAGGTTCTCTGGAAACACCATATATTTT. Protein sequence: CATRDRFSGNTIYF.

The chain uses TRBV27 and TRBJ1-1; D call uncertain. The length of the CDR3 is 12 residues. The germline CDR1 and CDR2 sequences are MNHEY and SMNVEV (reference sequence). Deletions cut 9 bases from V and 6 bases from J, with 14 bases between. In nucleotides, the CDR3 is TGTGCCAGTGGGCCCGGTTCTCCTGAAGCTTTCTTT. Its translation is CASGPGSPEAFF.

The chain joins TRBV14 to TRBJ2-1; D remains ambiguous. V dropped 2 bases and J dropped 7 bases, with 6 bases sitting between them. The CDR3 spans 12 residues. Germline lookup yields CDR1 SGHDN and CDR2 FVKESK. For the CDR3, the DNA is TGTGCCAGCAGCCAATTCGGAAATGAGCAGTTCTTC. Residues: CASSQFGNEQFF.

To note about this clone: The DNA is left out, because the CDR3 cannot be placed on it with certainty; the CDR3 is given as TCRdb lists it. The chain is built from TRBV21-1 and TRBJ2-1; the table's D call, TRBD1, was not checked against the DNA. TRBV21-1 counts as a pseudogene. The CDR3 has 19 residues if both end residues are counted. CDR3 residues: CASSKTRGLGVGEGNEQFF.

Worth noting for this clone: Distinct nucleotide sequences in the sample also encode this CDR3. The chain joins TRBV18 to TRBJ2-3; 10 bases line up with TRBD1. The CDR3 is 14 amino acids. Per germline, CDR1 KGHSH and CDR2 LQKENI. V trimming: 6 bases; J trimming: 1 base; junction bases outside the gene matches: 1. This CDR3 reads CASSGQGRTDTQYF. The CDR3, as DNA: TGTGCCAGCTCGGGACAGGGGCGCACAGATACGCAGTATTTT.

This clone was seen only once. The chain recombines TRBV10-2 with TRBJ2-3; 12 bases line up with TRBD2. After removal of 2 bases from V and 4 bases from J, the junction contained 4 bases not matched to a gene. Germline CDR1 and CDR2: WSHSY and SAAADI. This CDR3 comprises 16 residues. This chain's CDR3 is CASSEPTSGRADTQYF. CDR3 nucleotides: TGCGCCAGCAGTGAGCCGACTAGCGGGAGAGCAGATACGCAGTATTTT.